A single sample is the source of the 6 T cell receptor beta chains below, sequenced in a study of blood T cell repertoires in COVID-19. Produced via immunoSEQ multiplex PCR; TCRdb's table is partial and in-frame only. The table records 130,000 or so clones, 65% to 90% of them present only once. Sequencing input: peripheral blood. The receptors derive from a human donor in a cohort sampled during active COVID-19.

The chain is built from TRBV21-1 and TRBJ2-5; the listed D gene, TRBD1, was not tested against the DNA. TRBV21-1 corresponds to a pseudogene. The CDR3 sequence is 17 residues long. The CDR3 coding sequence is TGTGCCAGCAGCAGATCGGTGTGGGACAGGGGGGCGGAGACCCAGTACTTC. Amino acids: CASSRSVWDRGAETQYF.

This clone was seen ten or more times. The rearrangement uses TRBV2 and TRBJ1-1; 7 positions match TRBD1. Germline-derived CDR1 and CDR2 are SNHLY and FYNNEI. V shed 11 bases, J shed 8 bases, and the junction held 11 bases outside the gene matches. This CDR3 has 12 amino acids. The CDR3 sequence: CAGRAGQVEAFF. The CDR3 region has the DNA TGTGCCGGGAGAGCCGGACAGGTCGAAGCTTTCTTT.

The CDR3 region has the DNA TGTGCCAGCAGCTTGGACAGGGGGAACACTGAAGCTTTCTTT. Amino acids: CASSLDRGNTEAFF. V is TRBV5-4 and J is TRBJ1-1; 7 bases are shared with TRBD1. The trim removed 0 bases at V and 1 base at J, leaving 0 bases unmatched. Germline-derived CDR1 and CDR2 are SGHNT and YYREEE (reference sequence). The CDR3 has 14 residues.

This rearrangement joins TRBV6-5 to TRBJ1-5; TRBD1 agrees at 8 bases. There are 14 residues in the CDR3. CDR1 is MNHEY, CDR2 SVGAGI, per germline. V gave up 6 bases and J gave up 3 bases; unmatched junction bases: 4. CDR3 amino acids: CASSRQGPNQPQHF. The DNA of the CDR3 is TGTGCCAGCAGCCGACAGGGGCCCAATCAGCCCCAGCATTTT.

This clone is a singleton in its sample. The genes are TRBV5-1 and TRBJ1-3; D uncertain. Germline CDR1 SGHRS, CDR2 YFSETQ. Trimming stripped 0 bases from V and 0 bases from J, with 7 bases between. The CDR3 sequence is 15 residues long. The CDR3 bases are TGCGCCAGCAGCTTGGGGGCGAGCTCTGGAAACACCATATATTTT. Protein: CASSLGASSGNTIYF.

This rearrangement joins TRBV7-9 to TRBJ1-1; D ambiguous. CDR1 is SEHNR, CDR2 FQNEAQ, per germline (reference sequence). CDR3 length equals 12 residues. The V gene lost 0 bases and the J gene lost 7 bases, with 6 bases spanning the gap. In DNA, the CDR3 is TGTGCCAGCAGCTTAGCGCAGAATGAAGCTTTCTTT. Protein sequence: CASSLAQNEAFF.